The T cell receptor (beta chain) under discussion was sequenced for a study of shared clonotypes between healthy human individuals. Study-level points and caveats: As a rule, naive subsets had a larger estimated richness than memory subsets.

The CDR3 sequence is 14 residues long. CDR1 and CDR2 from the germline V gene are SGHRS and YFSETQ. V lost 0 bases and J lost 10, with 14 bases in between. Naive CD8 cells, CD45RO-negative and positively selected for CCR7, excluded terminally differentiated effector memory CD45RA+ cells. For this clone: What it binds is unknown.

Clones were read by immunoSEQ multiplex PCR, and TCRdb kept only the in-frame ones, dropping some. In the table there are about 680,000 clones, around 92% of which are singletons. The TCR comes from a man younger than 45 in good health. The sample taken for sequencing was naive CD8+ T cells sorted from blood. The chain combines TRBV5-1 with TRBJ2-1; D ambiguous. The CDR3 spells CASSLAWESVEQFF. The DNA of the CDR3 is TGCGCCAGCAGCTTGGCTTGGGAAAGTGTAGAGCAGTTCTTC.